What follows is one TCR beta chain and its context. Its antigen is unknown. Base-call qualities are not available, and no considerably larger clone is one nucleotide away. Whole blood was collected in K2EDTA tubes by collaborating institutions according to the institutions' own protocols. For TCRbeta analysis, collaborators shipped samples as frozen whole blood, isolated PBMCs, or DNA extracted from either of those sample types. TCRbeta CDR3 regions were amplified from genomic DNA using the immunoSEQ Assay, a bias-controlled multiplex PCR. Under the source paper's analysis protocol: Within the assay, amplification of reference gene primers was used to estimate how many nucleated cells each sample contained. To quantify the absolute abundance of each unique TCRbeta CDR3 rearrangement, sequence reads were collapsed and filtered. For each sample, productive Simpson clonality was calculated by taking the square root of Simpson's diversity index across productive rearrangements. TCRdb carries this immuneACCESS record with in-frame sequences only. Its versions omit some clonotypes, under half of them owing to an unresolved V gene in the studies checked, with the rest unexplained. The D gene and trimming were derived from the DNA, and the V and J assignments and clone size from that table. The sample profile shows about 83,000 clones; 87% of them were found once. Jointly, the top ten make up 3% of the sample.

These data come from a study of blood T cell repertoires in COVID-19 (dated by TCRdb to the early 2020s). For the wider study: Samples from collaborators originated in the United States, Italy and Spain and spanned both the acute and convalescent phases of COVID-19. The prospective study material was composed of cDNA or gDNA derived from T cells, B-cell-depleted T cells, or PBMCs. Subjects who had been exposed to COVID-19, were actively infected with it, or had recovered from it provided the deeply sampled blood TCRbeta repertoires that made up the dataset. A freely available public database, intended as a resource for researchers studying the immune response to SARS-CoV-2, is where the repertoires were released. The samples were drawn from the first 160 participants of the ongoing ImmuneRACE study and from 1,254 subjects provided by 6 global collaborators. A de-identified subject ID, COVID-19 status, age in years and sex were almost always included in the sample metadata. Where HLA class I and class II types were available, the types were taken from metadata supplied by the sample provider, not from assay-based typing.

Results the study describes overall, beyond this receptor: The quantity of clinical and demographic metadata differed by source and by participant and was supplied without curation.

What was sequenced was peripheral blood. This sequence originates from a woman between 45 and 65 years old with active or convalescent COVID-19.

The encoded CDR3 is CSARQTSGYTF. The sequenced DNA is TGCAGTGCTAGACAGACAAGTGGCTACACCTTC. The rearrangement combines TRBV20-1 with TRBJ1-2; no D gene can be assigned with confidence. V is clipped by 2 bases and J by 7 bases, and the sequence between their germline boundaries is 8 bases long. The germline V gene encodes CDR1 DFQATT and CDR2 SNEGSKA (reference sequence). The CDR3 measures 11 amino acids from cysteine to phenylalanine. The retained sequence is limited to the CDR3, 33 bases, with the frame set at the first base.